This TCR beta chain is from a study of STAT5B mutations in CD4+ large granular lymphocyte leukemia. In the authors' methods: A productive frequency of 2.59 x 10-5 was the lowest detectable. Clones were sequenced by immunoSEQ multiplex PCR, and TCRdb holds only the in-frame ones, with some missing. V, J and clone size are those of that table, while D and trimming were read from the DNA. The sample has some 19,000 clones; around 70% are singletons. Control samples were healthy donors' buffy coats. General study results and limits: No patients shared main leukemic clonotypes, though roughly 25% appeared at low frequency elsewhere.

This clone was counted only a few times. Its antigen remains unidentified. Source material: CD4+ T cells from blood buffy coats. The sequence was collected from a human donor in good health.

As DNA, the CDR3 is TGTGCCAGCAGCTCGACGTCGGGGCTGCCCCAGCATTTT. This gives the protein CASSSTSGLPQHF. The chain joins TRBV7-2 to TRBJ1-5, with a weak D call TRBD1 (5 bases). The CDR3 contains 13 residues. The germline V gene encodes CDR1 SGHTA and CDR2 FQGNSA. V lost 4 bases, J lost 9 bases, and 13 bases lay in between.